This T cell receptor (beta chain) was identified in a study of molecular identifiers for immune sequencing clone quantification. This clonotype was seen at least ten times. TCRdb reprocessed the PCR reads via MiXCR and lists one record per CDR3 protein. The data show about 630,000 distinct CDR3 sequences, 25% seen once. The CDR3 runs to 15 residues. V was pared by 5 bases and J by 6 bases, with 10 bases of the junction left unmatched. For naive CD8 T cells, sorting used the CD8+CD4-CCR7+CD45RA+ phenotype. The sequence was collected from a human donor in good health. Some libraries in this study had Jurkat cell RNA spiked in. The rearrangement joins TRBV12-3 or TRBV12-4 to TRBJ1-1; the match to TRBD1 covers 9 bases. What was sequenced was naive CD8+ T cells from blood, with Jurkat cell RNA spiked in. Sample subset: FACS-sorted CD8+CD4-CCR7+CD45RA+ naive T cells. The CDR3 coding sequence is TGTGCCAGCAGTGATCCGGGACAGGGAGCTCCTGAAGCTTTCTTT. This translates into CASSDPGQGAPEAFF.